This TCR beta chain was identified during a study of T cell clonality in common variable immunodeficiency. Generated by immunoSEQ multiplex PCR, the TCRdb table keeps only in-frame clones and is missing some. The sample was found to contain about 52,000 clones, and every one recurs. This clone has a count of ten or more. The CDR3 is cut off 3 residues early in the read; its end comes from the germline J gene. V was cut by 5 bases and J by 0 bases, with 11 bases left in between. This CDR3 region has 15 residues. CDR1 is SQVTM and CDR2 is ANQGSEA in the germline V gene. Sequencing input: peripheral blood mononuclear cells. The chain combines TRBV29-1 with TRBJ2-6; D call uncertain. This clonotype originated in a person aged 18 to 70 in good health. This CDR3 is CSVQVSGSGANVLTF. Incomplete CDR3 DNA: TGCAGCGTTCAAGTTTCCGGCTCTGGGGCCAACGTC.